This entry lists 14 T cell receptor beta chains sequenced from one sample in a study of T cell responses to AZD1222 COVID-19 vaccine. Clones were read by immunoSEQ multiplex PCR, and TCRdb kept only the in-frame ones, dropping some. The repertoire has 90,000 to 130,000 clones, 70% to 90% of them found once; the top ten carry around 3.3%. The starting material was peripheral blood, obtained on day 0 of AZD1222 vaccination. The receptors shown here come from an adult in good health.

This clone turned up a few times. The CDR3 DNA reads TGTGCCAGCAGCGTAGCTTTGGGACAGCAATATGGCTACACCTTC. This encodes CASSVALGQQYGYTF. This chain connects TRBV9 to TRBJ1-2, with 7 bases fitting TRBD1. J was trimmed by 5 bases and V by 0 bases; bases with no gene match: 7. There are 15 residues in the CDR3. Germline CDR1 and CDR2: SGDLS and YYNGEE.

This clone was observed once. The rearrangement links TRBV7-2 to TRBJ2-3, with 7 bases matching TRBD2. The V gene end was trimmed by 5 bases and the J gene end by 1 base; junction bases not matched to a gene: 6. Germline assignment: CDR1 SGHTA and CDR2 FQGNSA. This CDR3 contains 15 residues. CDR3 sequence reads: CASSARGEGTDTQYF. The CDR3 DNA follows: TGTGCCAGCAGCGCCCGGGGGGAGGGCACAGATACGCAGTATTTT.

The V call is TRBV29-1, the J call TRBJ2-7; TRBD1 matches at 9 bases. The germline V gene has CDR1 SQVTM and CDR2 ANQGSEA. The CDR3 sequence is 13 residues long. With 4 bases clipped from V and 4 bases from J, the junction kept 5 bases outside the gene matches. The CDR3 reads CSVGSTGGYEQYF. CDR3 coding DNA: TGCAGCGTTGGTTCGACAGGGGGGTACGAGCAGTACTTC.

The rearrangement joins TRBV30 to TRBJ2-7; D gene ambiguous. Trimming took off 2 bases at V and 4 bases at J, with 9 bases between the two ends. There are 12 residues in the CDR3. Germline V lookup: CDR1 GTSNPN, CDR2 SVGIG (reference sequence). The CDR3 loop is CAWSLDRYEQYF. In DNA form, the CDR3 reads TGTGCCTGGAGTTTGGATAGGTACGAGCAGTACTTC.

This clone was detected only once. This chain joins TRBV9 and TRBJ2-3, with 7 bases aligning to TRBD2. This CDR3 is 14 amino acids long. V was pared by 3 bases and J by 5 bases, with 6 bases of the junction left unmatched. The germline V gene encodes CDR1 SGDLS and CDR2 YYNGEE. The CDR3 spells CASSAGLVRDTQYF. The CDR3 nucleotides are TGTGCCAGCAGCGCCGGACTAGTTAGAGATACGCAGTATTTT.

V usage is TRBV20-1 and J usage is TRBJ1-5; D is unclear. This CDR3 is 15 amino acids long. CDR1 and CDR2 from the germline V gene are DFQATT and SNEGSKA (reference sequence). Deletions cut 3 bases from V and 2 bases from J, with 14 bases between. The CDR3 loop reads CSASSPTRGNQPQHF. CDR3 DNA: TGCAGTGCTAGTTCTCCCACTCGGGGCAATCAGCCCCAGCATTTT.

V gene TRBV19 combines with J gene TRBJ2-4; perhaps TRBD2 as D (5 bases). Germline lookup yields CDR1 LNHDA and CDR2 SQIVND (reference sequence). The CDR3 covers 15 residues. Trimming shortened V by 3 bases and J by 6 bases, and 15 bases separated the two germline ends. This CDR3 is CASSISGRTLNIQYF. The CDR3 DNA is TGTGCCAGTAGTATTTCAGGCCGGACTCTAAACATTCAGTACTTC. The entire variable domain, with the rest obtained from reference TRBV19 and TRBJ2-4, is as follows: DGGITQSPKYLFRKEGQNVTLSCEQNLNHDAMYWYRQDPGQGLRLIYYSQIVNDFQKGDIAEGYSVSREKKESFPLTVTSAQKNPTAFYLCASSISGRTLNIQYFGAGTRLSVL.

The CDR3 DNA follows: TGTGCCAGCAGCCAAGCACTAGCGAGGGCCCAGTACTTC. It codes for CASSQALARAQYF. The chain recombines TRBV3-1 (or the pseudogene TRBV3-2) with TRBJ2-5; 7 bases align to TRBD2. V was clipped by 1 base and J by 9 bases; unmatched bases: 5. The germline CDR1 and CDR2 sequences are LGHDT and YNNKEL (reference sequence). The CDR3 has 13 residues.

This clone turned up a few times. CDR3 residues: CASSGWTGRADGYTF. CDR3 DNA sequence: TGTGCCAGTAGTGGCTGGACAGGGCGTGCGGATGGCTACACCTTC. The gene calls are TRBV19 and TRBJ1-2, with 8 nucleotides matching TRBD1. With V trimmed by 5 bases and J by 6 bases, 11 bases remained unmatched. The CDR3 covers 15 residues. Germline assignment: CDR1 LNHDA and CDR2 SQIVND (reference sequence).

V and J are TRBV5-1 and TRBJ2-1, with 11 bases identical to TRBD2. Trimming cost V 3 bases and J 6 bases; bases outside gene matches: 2. The CDR3 extends over 14 amino acids. Looked up from germline, CDR1 is SGHRS and CDR2 is YFSETQ. The CDR3 protein is CASSWGLAVNEQFF. The CDR3 DNA reads as TGCGCCAGCAGCTGGGGACTAGCGGTCAATGAGCAGTTCTTC. Full variable domain (rest looked up from reference TRBV5-1 and TRBJ2-1): KAGVTQTPRYLIKTRGQQVTLSCSPISGHRSVSWYQQTPGQGLQFLFEYFSETQRNKGNFPGRFSGRQFSNSRSEMNVSTLELGDSALYLCASSWGLAVNEQFFGPGTRLTVL.

This clone was recorded once. The rearrangement uses TRBV5-8 and TRBJ2-1; 7 bases fit TRBD1. Germline V gene lookup returns CDR1 SGHTS and CDR2 YDEGEE. The CDR3 consists of 15 residues. After removal of 1 base from V and 2 bases from J, the junction contained 3 bases not matched to a gene. CDR3 protein: CASSLQTGTYNEQFF. In DNA, the CDR3 is TGTGCCAGCAGCTTGCAGACAGGGACCTACAATGAGCAGTTCTTC.

The chain recombines TRBV28 with TRBJ1-5; D remains ambiguous. This CDR3 is built from 14 residues. Trimming stripped 1 base from V and 2 bases from J, with 6 bases between. The germline CDR1 and CDR2 sequences are MDHEN and SYDVKM. The CDR3 loop is CASSLSWGNQPQHF. The CDR3 DNA follows: TGTGCCAGCAGTTTATCGTGGGGCAATCAGCCCCAGCATTTT.

The gene calls are TRBV3-1 (or the pseudogene TRBV3-2) and TRBJ2-4; D possibly corresponds to TRBD2 (6 bases). The CDR3 is 13 amino acids. CDR1 and CDR2 (germline): LGHDT, YNNKEL (reference sequence). V was pared by 3 bases and J by 7 bases, with 10 bases between. The CDR3: CASSQRRDNIQYF. The CDR3 nucleotides are TGTGCCAGCAGCCAGAGGAGGGATAACATTCAGTACTTC.

The genes are TRBV25-1 and TRBJ1-4; no firm D call. The CDR3 consists of 14 residues. Germline CDR1 and CDR2: MGHDK and SYGVNS. V lost 4 bases, J lost 4 bases, and 10 bases lay in between. The CDR3 region has the DNA TGTGCCAGCAGTGGTCCCGGTCTTAATGAAAAACTGTTTTTT. Amino acid sequence: CASSGPGLNEKLFF.